The clone carrying this TCR beta chain was counted between two and nine times. Germline V gene lookup returns CDR1 ENHRY and CDR2 SYGVKD. There are 13 residues in the CDR3. Between the trimmed V and J ends, which lost 5 bases and 2 bases, there was a span of 7 bases. This specimen belongs to a study of T and B cells in COVID-19 patients. Each TRB amplification used roughly 230-550 ng of genomic DNA from blood. Multiplex PCR with BIOMED2 TRB-A/B primer pools amplified TRB rearrangements. TCRdb fed the multiplex PCR reads into MiXCR, producing one record per CDR3 protein. The sample gives about 14,000 distinct CDR3 sequences, roughly 26% of which show up once; about 6.5% is in the top ten.

This sequence originates from a human donor who had recovered from COVID-19. The sequenced sample consisted of blood. The chain is built from TRBV10-3 and TRBJ1-3; D is undetermined. The CDR3 bases are TGTGCCATCAGTCAGGAGGCTGGAAACACCATATATTTT. This gives the protein CAISQEAGNTIYF.